Below are 10 T cell receptor beta chains sequenced from a single sample in a study of blood T cell repertoires in COVID-19. Generated by immunoSEQ multiplex PCR, the TCRdb table keeps only in-frame clones and is missing some. This table has about 150,000 clones, around 89% appearing once. The sample consisted of peripheral blood. These receptors were obtained from a man aged 55-75 years with active or convalescent COVID-19.

The gene calls are TRBV19 and TRBJ2-7; tentative D call: TRBD1 (5 bases). Germline V lookup: CDR1 LNHDA, CDR2 SQIVND (reference sequence). The CDR3 is 17 amino acids. Deletions cut 1 base from V and 2 bases from J, with 18 bases between. The CDR3 region has the DNA TGTGCCAGTAGTATAGGGCAGGGATCCATAGGAGCCTACGAGCAGTACTTC. It specifies CASSIGQGSIGAYEQYF.

The table lists this clone with a count of one. The rearrangement joins TRBV11-2 to TRBJ1-5; a weak D match, TRBD1 (6 bases). CDR3 length equals 15 residues. V lost 0 bases, J lost 7 bases, and 13 bases lay in between. Germline V gene data show CDR1 as SGHAT and CDR2 as FQNNGV. The CDR3 bases are TGTGCCAGCAGCTTAGATGGTGGGGGGGGCCAGCCCCAGCATTTT. This codes for CASSLDGGGGQPQHF. The full variable domain, its missing parts supplied by reference TRBV11-2 and TRBJ1-5, is EAGVAQSPRYKIIEKRQSVAFWCNPISGHATLYWYQQILGQGPKLLIQFQNNGVVDDSQLPKDRFSAERLKGVDSTLKIQPAKLEDSAVYLCASSLDGGGGQPQHFGDGTRLSIL.

The chain has TRBV12-3 or TRBV12-4 and TRBJ2-1; D call uncertain. The CDR3 spans 11 residues. Trimming shortened V by 5 bases and J by 7 bases, and 6 bases separated the two germline ends. CDR3 residues: CASSHGNEQFF. The CDR3 DNA reads TGTGCCAGCAGTCACGGGAATGAGCAGTTCTTC.

The chain links TRBV30 to TRBJ2-7; weak D call: TRBD1 (5 bases). The CDR3 spans 14 residues. Trimming took off 1 base at V and 3 bases at J, with 13 bases between the two ends. Per germline, CDR1 GTSNPN and CDR2 SVGIG (reference sequence). CDR3 coding DNA: TGTGCCTGGAGTGCATTAAGGGGTGGCTACGAGCAGTACTTC. Translating gives CAWSALRGGYEQYF.

The chain carries TRBV19 and TRBJ2-4; 7 bases agree with TRBD1. V dropped 4 bases and J dropped 5; count of bases not matched to a gene: 2. The CDR3 loop spans 13 amino acids. CDR1 and CDR2 from the germline V gene are LNHDA and SQIVND (reference sequence). This CDR3 is CASSNGQENIQYF. CDR3 nucleotide sequence: TGTGCCAGTAGTAACGGACAGGAAAACATTCAGTACTTC.

The chain combines TRBV11-2 with TRBJ2-7; no clear D gene. This CDR3 has 13 amino acids. Germline CDR1 is SGHAT and CDR2 is FQNNGV. V was shortened by 5 bases and J by 9 bases, with 17 bases between the two germline ends. In DNA form, the CDR3 reads TGTGCCAGCAGCCCCCCGCCCGACAAAACGCAGTACTTC. The encoded protein is CASSPPPDKTQYF.

The chain links TRBV4-3 to TRBJ1-2; no reliable D call. CDR3 length: 13 amino acids. The germline V and J ends were trimmed by 5 bases and 5 bases, with 12 bases remaining between them. Germline V gene data show CDR1 as LGHNA and CDR2 as YSLEER. CDR3 DNA sequence: TGCGCCAGCAGCGACTCCGTTTCGTATGGCTACACCTTC. This gives the protein CASSDSVSYGYTF.

The V call is TRBV30, the J call TRBJ2-7; 10 nucleotides match TRBD2. With 0 bases clipped from V and 2 bases from J, the junction kept 7 bases outside the gene matches. Germline V CDR1 and CDR2: GTSNPN, SVGIG (reference sequence). The CDR3 totals 16 residues. Written as DNA, the CDR3 is TGTGCCTGGAGTGTAGCGCGACTAGCGGGTACCTACGAGCAGTACTTC. Its translation: CAWSVARLAGTYEQYF.

This chain joins TRBV10-3 and TRBJ1-5; tentative D call: TRBD1 (6 bases). Trimming took 2 bases from V and 5 from J, leaving 16 bases between them. The CDR3 runs 16 residues. CDR1 is ENHRY, CDR2 SYGVKD, per germline. As DNA, the CDR3 is TGTGCCATCAGTGAGGCCGGGACACTACCCGATCAGCCCCAGCATTTT. Protein product: CAISEAGTLPDQPQHF.

The V call is TRBV5-5, the J call TRBJ2-7; TRBD1 is a possible D gene (5 bases). The germline V gene encodes CDR1 SGHKS and CDR2 YYEKEE (reference sequence). CDR3 size: 14 residues. Deletions cut 4 bases from V and 4 bases from J, with 15 bases between. The CDR3 reads CASSNRQTTYEQYF. The CDR3 bases are TGTGCCAGCAGCAACCGACAGACCACGTACGAGCAGTACTTC.